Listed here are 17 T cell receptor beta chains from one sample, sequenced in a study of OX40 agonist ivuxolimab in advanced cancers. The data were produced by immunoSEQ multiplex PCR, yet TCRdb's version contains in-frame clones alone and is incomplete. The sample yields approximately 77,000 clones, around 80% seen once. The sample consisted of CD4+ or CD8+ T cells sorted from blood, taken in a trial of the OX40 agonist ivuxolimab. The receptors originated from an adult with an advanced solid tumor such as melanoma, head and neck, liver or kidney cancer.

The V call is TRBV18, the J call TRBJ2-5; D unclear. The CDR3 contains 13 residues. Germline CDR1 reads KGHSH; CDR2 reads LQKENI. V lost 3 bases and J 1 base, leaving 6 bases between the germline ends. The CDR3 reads CASSPNLQETQYF. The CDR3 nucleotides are TGTGCCAGCTCACCCAACCTCCAAGAGACCCAGTACTTC. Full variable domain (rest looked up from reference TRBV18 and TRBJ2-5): NAGVMQNPRHLVRRRGQEARLRCSPMKGHSHVYWYRQLPEEGLKFMVYLQKENIIDESGMPKERFSAEFPKEGPSILRIQQVVRGDSAAYFCASSPNLQETQYFGPGTRLLVL.

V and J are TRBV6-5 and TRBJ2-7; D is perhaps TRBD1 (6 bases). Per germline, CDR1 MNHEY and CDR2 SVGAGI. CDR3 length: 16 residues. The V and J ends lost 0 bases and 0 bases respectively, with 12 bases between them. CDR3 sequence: CASSYSWTASSYEQYF. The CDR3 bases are TGTGCCAGCAGTTACTCTTGGACAGCATCCTCCTACGAGCAGTACTTC.

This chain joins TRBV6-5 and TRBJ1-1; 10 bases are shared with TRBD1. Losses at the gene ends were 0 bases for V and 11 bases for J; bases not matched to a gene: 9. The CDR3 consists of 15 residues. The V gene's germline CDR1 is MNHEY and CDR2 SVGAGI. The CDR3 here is CASSYSQPDRGLAFF. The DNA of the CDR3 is TGTGCCAGCAGTTACTCTCAGCCGGACAGGGGGTTGGCTTTCTTT.

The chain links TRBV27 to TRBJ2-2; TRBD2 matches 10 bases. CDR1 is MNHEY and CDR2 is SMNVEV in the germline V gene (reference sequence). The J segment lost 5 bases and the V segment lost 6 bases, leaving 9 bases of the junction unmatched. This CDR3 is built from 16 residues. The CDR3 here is CASSHWSGGATGELFF. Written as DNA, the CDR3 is TGTGCCAGCAGCCACTGGAGCGGGGGGGCGACCGGGGAGCTGTTTTTT.

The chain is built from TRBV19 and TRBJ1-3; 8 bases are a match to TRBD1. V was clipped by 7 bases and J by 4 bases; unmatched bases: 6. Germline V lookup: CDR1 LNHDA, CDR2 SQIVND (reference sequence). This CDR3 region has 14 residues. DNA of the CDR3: TGTGCCAGTAAGGGACAGGACTTCGGAAACACCATATATTTT. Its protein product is CASKGQDFGNTIYF.

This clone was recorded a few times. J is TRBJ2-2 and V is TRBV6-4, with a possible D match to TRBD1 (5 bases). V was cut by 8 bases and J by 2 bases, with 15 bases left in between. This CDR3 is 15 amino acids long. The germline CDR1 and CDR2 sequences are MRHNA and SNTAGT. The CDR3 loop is CASSKAQGNTGELFF. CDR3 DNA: TGTGCCAGCTCAAAAGCCCAGGGTAACACCGGGGAGCTGTTTTTT.

The CDR3, as DNA: TGTGCCAGCAGTTACGAAAGGACACGCACAGATACGCAGTATTTT. Amino acid sequence: CASSYERTRTDTQYF. The chain carries TRBV6-5 and TRBJ2-3; D is perhaps TRBD1 (5 bases). V gave up 2 bases and J gave up 1 base, with 10 bases separating them. This CDR3 comprises 15 residues. CDR1 and CDR2 from the germline V gene are MNHEY and SVGAGI.

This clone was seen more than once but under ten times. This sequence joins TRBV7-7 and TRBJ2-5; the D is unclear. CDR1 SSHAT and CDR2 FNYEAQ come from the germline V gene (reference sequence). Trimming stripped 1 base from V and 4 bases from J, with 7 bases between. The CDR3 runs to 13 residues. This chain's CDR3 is CASSLDRRETQYF. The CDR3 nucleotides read TGTGCCAGCAGCTTAGATAGGAGAGAGACCCAGTACTTC.

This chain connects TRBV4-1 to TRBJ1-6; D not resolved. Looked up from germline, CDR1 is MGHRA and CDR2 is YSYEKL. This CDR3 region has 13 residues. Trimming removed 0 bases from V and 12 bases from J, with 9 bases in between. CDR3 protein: CASSQDRFRPLHF. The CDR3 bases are TGCGCCAGCAGCCAAGATCGGTTTCGACCCCTCCACTTT.

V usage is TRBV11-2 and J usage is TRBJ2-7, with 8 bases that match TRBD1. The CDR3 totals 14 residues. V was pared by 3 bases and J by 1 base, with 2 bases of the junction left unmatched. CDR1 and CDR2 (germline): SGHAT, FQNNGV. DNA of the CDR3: TGTGCCAGCAGCTTCACAGGGGGTTCCTACGAGCAGTACTTC. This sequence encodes CASSFTGGSYEQYF.

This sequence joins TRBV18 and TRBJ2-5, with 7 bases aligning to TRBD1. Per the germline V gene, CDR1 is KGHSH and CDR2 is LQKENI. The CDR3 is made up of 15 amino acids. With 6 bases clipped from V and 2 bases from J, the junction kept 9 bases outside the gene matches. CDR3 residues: CASSPRQGGQETQYF. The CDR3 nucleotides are TGTGCCAGCTCTCCCCGACAGGGCGGTCAAGAGACCCAGTACTTC.

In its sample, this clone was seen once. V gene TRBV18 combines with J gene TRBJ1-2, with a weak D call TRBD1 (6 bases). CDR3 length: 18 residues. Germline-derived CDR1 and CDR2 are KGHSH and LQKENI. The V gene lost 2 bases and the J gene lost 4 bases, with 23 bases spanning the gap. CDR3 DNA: TGTGCCAGCTCACCATCATCTCCTGTTCAGGAAGGGGGCTATGGCTACACCTTC. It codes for CASSPSSPVQEGGYGYTF.

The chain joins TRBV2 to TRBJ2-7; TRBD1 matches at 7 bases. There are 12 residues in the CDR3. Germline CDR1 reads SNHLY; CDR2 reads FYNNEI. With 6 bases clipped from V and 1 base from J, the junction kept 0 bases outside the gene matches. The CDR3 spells CASRDRSYEQYF. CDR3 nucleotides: TGTGCCAGCAGGGACAGGTCCTACGAGCAGTACTTC.

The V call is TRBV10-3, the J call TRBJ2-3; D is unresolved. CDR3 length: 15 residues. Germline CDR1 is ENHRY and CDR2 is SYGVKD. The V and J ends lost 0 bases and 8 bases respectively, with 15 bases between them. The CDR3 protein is CAISESGPRTGTQYF. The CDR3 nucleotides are TGTGCCATCAGTGAGTCCGGTCCCCGGACGGGTACGCAGTATTTT.

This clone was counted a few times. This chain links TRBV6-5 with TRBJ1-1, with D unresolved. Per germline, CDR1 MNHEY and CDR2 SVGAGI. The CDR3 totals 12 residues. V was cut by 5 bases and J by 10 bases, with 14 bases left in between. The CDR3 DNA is TGTGCCAGCAGTGATAATAGTCCCCGAGCTTTCTTT. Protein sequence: CASSDNSPRAFF.

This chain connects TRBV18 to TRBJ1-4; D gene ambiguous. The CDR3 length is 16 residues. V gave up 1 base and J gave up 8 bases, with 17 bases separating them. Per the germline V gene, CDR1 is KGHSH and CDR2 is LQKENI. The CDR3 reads CASSPQEVGQYEKLFF. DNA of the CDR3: TGTGCCAGCTCACCACAAGAAGTAGGGCAGTACGAAAAACTGTTTTTT.

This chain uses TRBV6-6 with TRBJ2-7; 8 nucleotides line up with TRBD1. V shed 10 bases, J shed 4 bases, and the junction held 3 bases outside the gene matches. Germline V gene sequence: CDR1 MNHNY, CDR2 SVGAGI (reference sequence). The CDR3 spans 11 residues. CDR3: CATRTGYEQYF. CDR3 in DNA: TGTGCCACGCGGACAGGGTACGAGCAGTACTTC.